This T cell receptor (beta chain) was recorded in a study of T cells in Graves' hyperthyroidism and ophthalmopathy. Looked up from germline, CDR1 is SGDLS and CDR2 is YYNGEE. There are 12 residues in the CDR3. V lost 5 bases and J lost 9, with 12 bases in between. Study outcomes and limitations: With a median lead of about six months before onset, the model predicted ophthalmopathy.

To note about this clonotype: The antigen is unknown.

RNA transcripts served as the template for amplifying TCR beta CDR3 regions. Using the HTBI primer set, a first-round RT-PCR was run on the TCR CDR3. Each CDR3 protein gets one entry after TCRdb re-called the multiplex PCR reads with MiXCR. The sample has roughly 720,000 distinct CDR3 sequences, roughly a sixth seen once. Source material: blood. The chain uses TRBV9 and TRBJ2-1; D gene unclear. The clonotype was recovered from a man aged 45-60 years with Graves' hyperthyroidism. In DNA form, the CDR3 reads TGTGCCAGCAGTAGTAGGCTATCTGAGCAGTTCTTC. This codes for CASSSRLSEQFF.